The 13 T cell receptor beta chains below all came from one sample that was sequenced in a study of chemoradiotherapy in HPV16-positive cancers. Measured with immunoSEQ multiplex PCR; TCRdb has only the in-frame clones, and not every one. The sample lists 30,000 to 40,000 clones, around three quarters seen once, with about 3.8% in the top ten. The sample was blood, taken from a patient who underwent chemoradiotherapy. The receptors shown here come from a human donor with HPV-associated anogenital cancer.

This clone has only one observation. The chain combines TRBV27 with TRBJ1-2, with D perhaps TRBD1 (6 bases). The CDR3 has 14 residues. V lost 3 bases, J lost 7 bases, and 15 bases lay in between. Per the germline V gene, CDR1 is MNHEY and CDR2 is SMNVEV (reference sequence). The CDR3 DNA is TGTGCCAGCAGTTTCTCCGGGGGGCCTCGTGGCTACACCTTC. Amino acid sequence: CASSFSGGPRGYTF.

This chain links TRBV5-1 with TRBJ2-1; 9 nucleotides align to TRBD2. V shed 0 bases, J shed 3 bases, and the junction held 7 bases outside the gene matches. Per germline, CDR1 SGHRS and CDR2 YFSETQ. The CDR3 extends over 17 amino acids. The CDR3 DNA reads TGCGCCAGCAGCTTGGAACCGGGGCGGGGGGGCTACAATGAGCAGTTCTTC. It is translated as CASSLEPGRGGYNEQFF.

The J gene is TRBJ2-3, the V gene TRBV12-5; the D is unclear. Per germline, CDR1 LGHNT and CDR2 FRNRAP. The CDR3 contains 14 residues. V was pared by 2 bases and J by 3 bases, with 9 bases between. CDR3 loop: CASGLTPGTDTQYF. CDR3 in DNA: TGTGCTAGTGGTTTGACTCCAGGAACAGATACGCAGTATTTT.

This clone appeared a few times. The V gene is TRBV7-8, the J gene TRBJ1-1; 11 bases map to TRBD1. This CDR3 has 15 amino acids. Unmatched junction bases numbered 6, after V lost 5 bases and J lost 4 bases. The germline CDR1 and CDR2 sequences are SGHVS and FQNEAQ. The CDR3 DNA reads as TGTGCCAGCAGCCCCTCCGGGACAGGGGGCACTGAAGCTTTCTTT. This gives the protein CASSPSGTGGTEAFF.

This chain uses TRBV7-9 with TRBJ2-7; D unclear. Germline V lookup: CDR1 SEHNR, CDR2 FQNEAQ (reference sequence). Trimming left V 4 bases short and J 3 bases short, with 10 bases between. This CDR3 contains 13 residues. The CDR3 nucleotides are TGTGCCAGCAGCTCCCGGGTCGGCTACGAGCAGTACTTC. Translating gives CASSSRVGYEQYF.

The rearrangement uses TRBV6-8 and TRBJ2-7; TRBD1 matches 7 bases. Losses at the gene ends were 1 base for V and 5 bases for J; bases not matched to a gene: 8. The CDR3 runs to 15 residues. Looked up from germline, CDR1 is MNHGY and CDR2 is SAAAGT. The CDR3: CASSYLPGGSDEQYF. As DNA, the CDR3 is TGTGCCAGCAGTTACTTGCCAGGGGGAAGCGACGAGCAGTACTTC.

This chain's CDR3 is CASSVRVPYEQYF. In DNA, the CDR3 is TGTGCCAGCAGTGTTCGGGTCCCCTACGAGCAGTACTTC. The gene calls are TRBV2 and TRBJ2-7; no clear D. The V gene's germline CDR1 is SNHLY and CDR2 FYNNEI. V lost 4 bases, J lost 2 bases, and 9 bases lay in between. The CDR3 is 13 residues long.

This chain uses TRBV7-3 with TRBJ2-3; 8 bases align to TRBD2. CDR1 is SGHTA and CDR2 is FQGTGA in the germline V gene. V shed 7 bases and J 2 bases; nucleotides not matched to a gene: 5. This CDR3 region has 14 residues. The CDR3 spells CASTTSGHTDTQYF. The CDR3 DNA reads TGTGCCAGCACTACTAGCGGACACACAGATACGCAGTATTTT.

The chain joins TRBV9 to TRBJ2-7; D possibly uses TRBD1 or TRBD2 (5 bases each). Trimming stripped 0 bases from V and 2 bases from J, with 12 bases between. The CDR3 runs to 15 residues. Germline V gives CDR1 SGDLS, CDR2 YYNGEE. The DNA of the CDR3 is TGTGCCAGCAGCGTAGGTTGGGACGGCGCCTACGAGCAGTACTTC. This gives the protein CASSVGWDGAYEQYF. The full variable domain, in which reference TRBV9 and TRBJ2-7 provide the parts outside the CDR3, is DSGVTQTPKHLITATGQRVTLRCSPRSGDLSVYWYQQSLDQGLQFLIQYYNGEERAKGNILERFSAQQFPDLHSELNLSSLELGDSALYFCASSVGWDGAYEQYFGPGTRLTVT.

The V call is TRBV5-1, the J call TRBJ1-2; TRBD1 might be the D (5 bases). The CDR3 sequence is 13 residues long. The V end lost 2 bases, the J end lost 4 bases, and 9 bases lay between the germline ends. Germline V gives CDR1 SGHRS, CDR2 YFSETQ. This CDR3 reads CASSFSGSYGYTF. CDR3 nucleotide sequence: TGCGCCAGCAGCTTTTCAGGGAGCTATGGCTACACCTTC.

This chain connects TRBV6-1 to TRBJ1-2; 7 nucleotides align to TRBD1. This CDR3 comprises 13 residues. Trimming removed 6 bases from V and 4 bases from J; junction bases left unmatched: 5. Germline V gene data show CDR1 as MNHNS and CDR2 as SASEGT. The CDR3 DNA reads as TGTGCCAGCAGGTACAGGGGTCCCTATGGCTACACCTTC. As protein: CASRYRGPYGYTF.

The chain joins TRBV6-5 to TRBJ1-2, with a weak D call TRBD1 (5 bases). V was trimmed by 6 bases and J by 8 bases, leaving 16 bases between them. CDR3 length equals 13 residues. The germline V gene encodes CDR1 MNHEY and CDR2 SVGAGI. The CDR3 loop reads CASRKGVYDGYTF. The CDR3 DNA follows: TGTGCCAGCAGGAAAGGGGTATATGACGGCTACACCTTC.

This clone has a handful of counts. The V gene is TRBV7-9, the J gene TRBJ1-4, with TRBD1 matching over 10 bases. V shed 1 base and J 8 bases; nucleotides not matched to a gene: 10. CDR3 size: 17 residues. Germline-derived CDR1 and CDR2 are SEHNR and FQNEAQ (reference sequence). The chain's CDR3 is CASSLVRQGAGYEKLFF. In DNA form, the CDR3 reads TGTGCCAGCAGCTTAGTCAGACAGGGGGCCGGCTACGAAAAACTGTTTTTT.